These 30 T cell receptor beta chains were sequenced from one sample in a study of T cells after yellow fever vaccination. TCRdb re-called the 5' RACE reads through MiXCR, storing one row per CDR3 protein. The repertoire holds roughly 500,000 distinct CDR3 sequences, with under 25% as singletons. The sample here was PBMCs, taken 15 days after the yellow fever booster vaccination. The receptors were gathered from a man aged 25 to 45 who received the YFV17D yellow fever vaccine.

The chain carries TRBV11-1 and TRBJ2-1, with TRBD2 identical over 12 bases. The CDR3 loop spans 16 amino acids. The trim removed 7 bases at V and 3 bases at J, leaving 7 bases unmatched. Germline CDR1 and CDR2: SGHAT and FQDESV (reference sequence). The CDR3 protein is CASTDLTSGSYNEQFF. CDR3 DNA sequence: TGTGCCAGCACCGATCTGACTAGCGGGAGCTACAATGAGCAGTTCTTC.

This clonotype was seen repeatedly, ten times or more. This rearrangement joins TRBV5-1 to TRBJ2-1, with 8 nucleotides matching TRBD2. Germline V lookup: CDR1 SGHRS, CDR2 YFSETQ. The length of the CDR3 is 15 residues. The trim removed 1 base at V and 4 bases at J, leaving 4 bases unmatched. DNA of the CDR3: TGCGCCAGCAGCTTGCGGGAGGGCCGGTACAATGAGCAGTTCTTC. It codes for CASSLREGRYNEQFF.

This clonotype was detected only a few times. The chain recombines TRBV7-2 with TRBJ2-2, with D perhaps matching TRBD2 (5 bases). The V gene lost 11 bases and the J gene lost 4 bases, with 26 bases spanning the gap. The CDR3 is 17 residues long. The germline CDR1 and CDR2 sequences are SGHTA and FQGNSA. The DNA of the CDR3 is TGTGCCGCAAACCTGTGGCTTTCCAACGCGGGCACCGGGGAGCTGTTTTTT. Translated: CAANLWLSNAGTGELFF. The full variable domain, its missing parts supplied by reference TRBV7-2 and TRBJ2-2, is GAGVSQSPSNKVTEKGKDVELRCDPISGHTALYWYRQSLGQGLEFLIYFQGNSAPDKSGLPSDRFSAERTGGSVSTLTIQRTQQEDSAVYLCAANLWLSNAGTGELFFGEGSRLTVL.

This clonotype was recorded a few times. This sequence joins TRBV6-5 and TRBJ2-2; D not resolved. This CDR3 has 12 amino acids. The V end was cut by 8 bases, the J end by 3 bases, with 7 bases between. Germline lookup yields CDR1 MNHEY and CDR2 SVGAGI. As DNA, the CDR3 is TGTGCCAGCCGACCCTACACCGGGGAGCTGTTTTTT. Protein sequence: CASRPYTGELFF.

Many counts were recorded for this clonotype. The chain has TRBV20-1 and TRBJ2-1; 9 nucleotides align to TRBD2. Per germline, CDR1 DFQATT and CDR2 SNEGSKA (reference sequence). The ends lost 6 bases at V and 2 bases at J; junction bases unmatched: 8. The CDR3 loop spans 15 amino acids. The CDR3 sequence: CSAPNSGSPYNEQFF. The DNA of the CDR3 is TGCAGTGCCCCAAATAGCGGGAGCCCCTACAATGAGCAGTTCTTC.

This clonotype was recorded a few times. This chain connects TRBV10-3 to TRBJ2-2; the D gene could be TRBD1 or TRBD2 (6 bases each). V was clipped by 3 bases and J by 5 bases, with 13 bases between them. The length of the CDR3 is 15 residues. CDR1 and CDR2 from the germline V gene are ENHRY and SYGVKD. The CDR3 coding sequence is TGTGCCATCAGTGAAGGGGGGAAGGGTACCGGGGAGCTGTTTTTT. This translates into CAISEGGKGTGELFF.

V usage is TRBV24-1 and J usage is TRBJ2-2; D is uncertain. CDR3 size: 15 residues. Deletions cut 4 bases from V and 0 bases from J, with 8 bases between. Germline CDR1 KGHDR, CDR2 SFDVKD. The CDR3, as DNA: TGTGCCACCAGTGACGCTGGGACGAACACCGGGGAGCTGTTTTTT. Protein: CATSDAGTNTGELFF.

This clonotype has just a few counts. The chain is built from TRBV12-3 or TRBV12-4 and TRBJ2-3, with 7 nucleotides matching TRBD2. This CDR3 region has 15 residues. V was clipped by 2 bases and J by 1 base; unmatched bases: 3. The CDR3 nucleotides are TGTGCCAGCAGTTTATGGCTAGCGGGCACAGATACGCAGTATTTT. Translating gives CASSLWLAGTDTQYF.

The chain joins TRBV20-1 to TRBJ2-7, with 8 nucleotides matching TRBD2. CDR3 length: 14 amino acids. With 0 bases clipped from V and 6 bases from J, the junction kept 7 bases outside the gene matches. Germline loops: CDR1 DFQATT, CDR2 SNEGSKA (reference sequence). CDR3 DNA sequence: TGCAGTGCTAGAGAAGCGGGGGATTTGGGCGAGCAGTACTTC. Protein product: CSAREAGDLGEQYF.

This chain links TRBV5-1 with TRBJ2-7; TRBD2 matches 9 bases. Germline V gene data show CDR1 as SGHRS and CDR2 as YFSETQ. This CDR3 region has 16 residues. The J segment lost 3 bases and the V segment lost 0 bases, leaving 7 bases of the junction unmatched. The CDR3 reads CASSLALAGEIYEQYF. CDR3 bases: TGCGCCAGCAGCTTGGCCTTAGCGGGAGAGATCTACGAGCAGTACTTC. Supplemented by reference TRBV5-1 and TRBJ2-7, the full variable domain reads KAGVTQTPRYLIKTRGQQVTLSCSPISGHRSVSWYQQTPGQGLQFLFEYFSETQRNKGNFPGRFSGRQFSNSRSEMNVSTLELGDSALYLCASSLALAGEIYEQYFGPGTRLTVT.

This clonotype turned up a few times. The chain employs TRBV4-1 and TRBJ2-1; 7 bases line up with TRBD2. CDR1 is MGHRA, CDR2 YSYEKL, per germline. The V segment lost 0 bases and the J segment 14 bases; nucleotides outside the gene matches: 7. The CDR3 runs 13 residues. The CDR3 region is CASSQEGRATEFF. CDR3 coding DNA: TGCGCCAGCAGCCAAGAGGGGAGGGCGACCGAGTTCTTC.

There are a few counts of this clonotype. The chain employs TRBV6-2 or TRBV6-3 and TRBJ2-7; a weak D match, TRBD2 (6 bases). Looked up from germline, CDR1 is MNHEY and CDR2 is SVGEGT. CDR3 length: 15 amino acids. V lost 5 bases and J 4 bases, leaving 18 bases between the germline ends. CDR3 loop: CASSTYGGMIYEQYF. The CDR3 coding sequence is TGTGCCAGCAGTACCTACGGCGGGATGATTTACGAGCAGTACTTC.

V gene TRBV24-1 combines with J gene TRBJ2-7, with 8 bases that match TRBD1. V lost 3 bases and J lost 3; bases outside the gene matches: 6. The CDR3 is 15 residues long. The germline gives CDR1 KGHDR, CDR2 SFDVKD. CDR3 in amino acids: CATSDPQDRVYEQYF. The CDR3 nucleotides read TGTGCCACCAGTGATCCCCAGGACAGGGTCTACGAGCAGTACTTC.

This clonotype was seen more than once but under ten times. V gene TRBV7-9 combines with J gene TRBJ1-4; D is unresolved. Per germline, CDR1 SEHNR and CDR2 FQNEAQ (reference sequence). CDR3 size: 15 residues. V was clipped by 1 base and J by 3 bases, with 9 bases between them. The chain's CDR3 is CASSLGGVANEKLFF. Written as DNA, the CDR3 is TGTGCCAGCAGCTTAGGCGGAGTAGCTAATGAAAAACTGTTTTTT.

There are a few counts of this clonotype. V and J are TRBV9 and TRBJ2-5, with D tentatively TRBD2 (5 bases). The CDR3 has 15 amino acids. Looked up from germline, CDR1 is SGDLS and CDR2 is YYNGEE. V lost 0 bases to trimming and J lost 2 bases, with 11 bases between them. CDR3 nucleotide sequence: TGTGCCAGCAGCGTAGCCGGCACGGGGCAAGAGACCCAGTACTTC. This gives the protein CASSVAGTGQETQYF.

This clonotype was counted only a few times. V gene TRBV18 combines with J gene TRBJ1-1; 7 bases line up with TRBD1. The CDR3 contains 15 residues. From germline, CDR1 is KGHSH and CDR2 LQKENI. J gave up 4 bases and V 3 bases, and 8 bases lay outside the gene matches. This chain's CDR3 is CASSPSRGGFTEAFF. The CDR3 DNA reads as TGTGCCAGCTCACCTTCCAGAGGGGGCTTCACTGAAGCTTTCTTT.

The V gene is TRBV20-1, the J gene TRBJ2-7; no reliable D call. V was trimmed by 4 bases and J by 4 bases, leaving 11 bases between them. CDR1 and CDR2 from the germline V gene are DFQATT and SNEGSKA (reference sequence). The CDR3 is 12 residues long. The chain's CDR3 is CSANTERYEQYF. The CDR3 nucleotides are TGCAGTGCTAACACGGAACGATACGAGCAGTACTTC.

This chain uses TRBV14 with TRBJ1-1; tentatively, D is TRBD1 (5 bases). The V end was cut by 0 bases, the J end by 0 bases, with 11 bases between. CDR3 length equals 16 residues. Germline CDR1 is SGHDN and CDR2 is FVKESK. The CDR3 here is CASSQDLPGLNTEAFF. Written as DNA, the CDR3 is TGTGCCAGCAGCCAAGATCTTCCGGGGCTGAACACTGAAGCTTTCTTT.

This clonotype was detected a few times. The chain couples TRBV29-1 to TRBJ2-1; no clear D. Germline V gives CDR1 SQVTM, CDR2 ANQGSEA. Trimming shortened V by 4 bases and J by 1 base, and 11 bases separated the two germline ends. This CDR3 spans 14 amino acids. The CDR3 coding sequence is TGCAGCGTTGGTAGAATGGAATCCTACAATGAGCAGTTCTTC. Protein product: CSVGRMESYNEQFF.

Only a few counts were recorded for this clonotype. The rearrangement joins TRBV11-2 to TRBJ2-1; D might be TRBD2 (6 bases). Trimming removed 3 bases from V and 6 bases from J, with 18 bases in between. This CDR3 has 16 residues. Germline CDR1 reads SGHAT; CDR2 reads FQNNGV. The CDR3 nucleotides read TGTGCCAGCAGCTTTCTGCGGGGCCCAGGTGTCAATGAGCAGTTCTTC. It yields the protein CASSFLRGPGVNEQFF.

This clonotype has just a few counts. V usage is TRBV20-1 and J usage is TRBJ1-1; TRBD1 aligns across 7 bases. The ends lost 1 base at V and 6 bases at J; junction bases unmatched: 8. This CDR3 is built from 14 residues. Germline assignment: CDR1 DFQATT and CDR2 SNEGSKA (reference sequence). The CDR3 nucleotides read TGCAGTGCTAGAGGTAGACAGGGTCTCGCTGAAGCTTTCTTT. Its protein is CSARGRQGLAEAFF.

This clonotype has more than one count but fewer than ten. The chain's CDR3 is CASSREFTDTQYF. Here the CDR3 DNA reads TGTGCCAGCTCACGGGAGTTCACAGATACGCAGTATTTT. J is TRBJ2-3 and V is TRBV18; TRBD2 is a possible D gene (5 bases). The CDR3 is made up of 13 amino acids. Germline values: CDR1 KGHSH, CDR2 LQKENI. The V gene lost 4 bases and the J gene lost 2 bases, with 7 bases spanning the gap.

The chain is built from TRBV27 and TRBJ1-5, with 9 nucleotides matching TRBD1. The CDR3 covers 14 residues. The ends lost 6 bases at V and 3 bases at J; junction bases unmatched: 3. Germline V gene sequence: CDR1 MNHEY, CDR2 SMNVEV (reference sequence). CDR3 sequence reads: CASRRTGDNQPQHF. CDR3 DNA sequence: TGTGCCAGCAGGCGGACAGGGGACAATCAGCCCCAGCATTTT.

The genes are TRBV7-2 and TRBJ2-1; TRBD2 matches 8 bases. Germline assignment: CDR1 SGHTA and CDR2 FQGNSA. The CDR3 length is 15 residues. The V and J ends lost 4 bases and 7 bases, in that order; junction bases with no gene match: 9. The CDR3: CASSSEREWRNEQFF. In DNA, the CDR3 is TGTGCCAGCAGCTCCGAGCGGGAGTGGCGGAATGAGCAGTTCTTC.

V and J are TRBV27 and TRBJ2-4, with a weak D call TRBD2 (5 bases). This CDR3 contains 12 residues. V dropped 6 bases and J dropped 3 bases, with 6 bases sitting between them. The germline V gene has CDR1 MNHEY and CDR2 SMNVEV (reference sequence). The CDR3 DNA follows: TGTGCCAGCAGAGAGGGCAAAAACATTCAGTACTTC. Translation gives CASREGKNIQYF.

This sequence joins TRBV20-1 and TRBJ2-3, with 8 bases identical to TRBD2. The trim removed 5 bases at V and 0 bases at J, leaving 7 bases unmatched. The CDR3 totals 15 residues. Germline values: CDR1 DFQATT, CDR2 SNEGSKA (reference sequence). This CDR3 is CSADGLAPSTDTQYF. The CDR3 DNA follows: TGCAGTGCTGATGGACTAGCCCCTAGCACAGATACGCAGTATTTT.

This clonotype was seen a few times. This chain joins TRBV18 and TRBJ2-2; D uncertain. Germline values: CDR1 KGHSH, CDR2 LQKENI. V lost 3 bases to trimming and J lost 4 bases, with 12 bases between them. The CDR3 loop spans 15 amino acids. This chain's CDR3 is CASSPSLGPTGELFF. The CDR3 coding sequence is TGTGCCAGCTCACCCAGCCTTGGTCCCACCGGGGAGCTGTTTTTT.

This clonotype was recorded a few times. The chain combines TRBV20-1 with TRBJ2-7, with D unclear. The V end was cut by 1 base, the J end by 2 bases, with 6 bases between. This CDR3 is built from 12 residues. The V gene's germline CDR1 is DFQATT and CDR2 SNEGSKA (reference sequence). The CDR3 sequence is CSARVLPYEQYF. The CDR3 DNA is TGCAGTGCTAGAGTACTGCCCTACGAGCAGTACTTC.

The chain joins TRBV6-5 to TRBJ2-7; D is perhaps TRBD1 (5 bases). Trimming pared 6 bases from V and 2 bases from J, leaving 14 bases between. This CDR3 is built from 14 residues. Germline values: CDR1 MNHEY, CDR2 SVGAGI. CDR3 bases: TGTGCCAGCAGCCTCCCAGGGTTGACCTACGAGCAGTACTTC. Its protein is CASSLPGLTYEQYF.

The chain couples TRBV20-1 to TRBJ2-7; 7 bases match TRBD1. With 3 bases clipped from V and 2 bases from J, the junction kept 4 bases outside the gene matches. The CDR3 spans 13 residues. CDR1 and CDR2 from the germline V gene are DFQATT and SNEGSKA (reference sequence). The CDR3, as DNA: TGCAGTGCTAGCCGACAGGGAACCTACGAGCAGTACTTC. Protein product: CSASRQGTYEQYF.